Presented here are 11 T cell receptor beta chains from one specimen sequenced in a study of early T cells in non-severe SARS-CoV-2 infection. MiXCR was run by TCRdb on the 5' RACE reads, yielding one entry per CDR3 protein. Of roughly 80,000 distinct CDR3 sequences in the sample, around 15% were seen once. The sample comprised whole blood. The origin of the receptors is an adult who was a healthcare worker with PCR-confirmed SARS-CoV-2 infection or an uninfected control (not recorded which).

This clonotype has at least ten counts. The chain links TRBV7-3 to TRBJ1-1; D gene uncertain. The germline V gene encodes CDR1 SGHTA and CDR2 FQGTGA. Trimming pared 0 bases from V and 1 base from J, leaving 3 bases between. This CDR3 has 13 amino acids. The DNA of the CDR3 is TGTGCCAGCAGCTTAACGGGGAACACTGAAGCTTTCTTT. It specifies CASSLTGNTEAFF.

This clonotype was picked up many times. The genes are TRBV29-1 and TRBJ2-3; D is uncertain. The V gene lost 4 bases and the J gene lost 2 bases, with 7 bases spanning the gap. CDR3 length equals 12 residues. Germline V gene lookup returns CDR1 SQVTM and CDR2 ANQGSEA. CDR3 DNA sequence: TGCAGCGTTGCCCCTATCACAGATACGCAGTATTTT. Encoded protein: CSVAPITDTQYF.

This clonotype has only a few counts. The V call is TRBV7-8, the J call TRBJ1-1; D may be TRBD1 (5 bases). The CDR3 is made up of 14 amino acids. The V end lost 5 bases, the J end lost 1 base, and 11 bases lay between the germline ends. Germline V CDR1 and CDR2: SGHVS, FQNEAQ. For the CDR3, the DNA is TGTGCCAGCAGCACACAGGTGACGAACACTGAAGCTTTCTTT. Its protein is CASSTQVTNTEAFF.

The chain has TRBV3-1 and TRBJ2-1; D remains ambiguous. Germline V gene lookup returns CDR1 LGHDT and CDR2 YNNKEL (reference sequence). Trimming took off 4 bases at V and 8 bases at J, with 15 bases between the two ends. This CDR3 contains 14 residues. The CDR3 nucleotides read TGTGCCAGCAGCCCTGATGACCTGAACCATGAGCAGTTCTTC. Its translation: CASSPDDLNHEQFF.

V usage is TRBV3-1 and J usage is TRBJ2-1; D might be TRBD2 (5 bases). CDR1 and CDR2 (germline): LGHDT, YNNKEL (reference sequence). Deletions cut 4 bases from V and 4 bases from J, with 20 bases between. There are 17 residues in the CDR3. This CDR3 is CASSPVNPAGSYNEQFF. For the CDR3, the DNA is TGTGCCAGCAGCCCCGTTAATCCGGCGGGCTCTTACAATGAGCAGTTCTTC.

The chain links TRBV15 to TRBJ2-5; 8 bases align to TRBD2. Germline loops: CDR1 LNHNV, CDR2 YYDKDF (reference sequence). This CDR3 is 15 amino acids long. Trimming at V came to 1 base and at J to 5 bases, leaving 6 bases not matched to a gene. The CDR3 sequence: CATSRVSGGAETQYF. In DNA form, the CDR3 reads TGTGCCACCAGCAGAGTGAGCGGGGGTGCGGAGACCCAGTACTTC. The whole variable domain, remainder taken from reference TRBV15 and TRBJ2-5, is DAMVIQNPRYQVTQFGKPVTLSCSQTLNHNVMYWYQQKSSQAPKLLFHYYDKDFNNEADTPDNFQSRRPNTSFCFLDIRSPGLGDTAMYLCATSRVSGGAETQYFGPGTRLLVL.

This clonotype was counted a few times. One junction end disagrees with the germline gene, perhaps due to a read error. V gene TRBV11-3 combines with J gene TRBJ1-1; D remains unclear. The CDR3 length is 13 residues. The germline V gene has CDR1 SGHNT and CDR2 YENEEA. This chain's CDR3 is CASSLTTNTEVFF. The CDR3 DNA reads TGTGCCAGCAGCTTAACTACGAACACTGAAGTTTTCTTT.

A few counts support this clonotype. The junction and the germline gene differ at one end; a read error may be behind it. This chain connects TRBV3-1 to TRBJ2-5; D might be TRBD2 (5 bases). CDR1 LGHDT and CDR2 YNNKEL come from the germline V gene (reference sequence). The CDR3 is made up of 13 amino acids. The chain's CDR3 is CASRQAAQETQYF. The CDR3 DNA sequence: TGTGCCAGCAGGCAAGCGGCTCAAGAGACCCAGTACTTC.

A few counts support this clonotype. The J gene is TRBJ1-3, the V gene TRBV27, with D tentatively TRBD1 (5 bases). CDR1 is MNHEY, CDR2 SMNVEV, per germline (reference sequence). The V end was cut by 2 bases, the J end by 6 bases, with 8 bases between. CDR3 length equals 13 residues. The CDR3 loop is CASSLLQENTIYF. The CDR3 DNA follows: TGTGCCAGCAGTTTACTACAGGAAAACACCATATATTTT.

Only a few counts were recorded for this clonotype. The CDR3 nucleotides are TGTGCCAGCAGTCCGACGGCGGGACAACAGGGCAATCAGCCCCAGCATTTT. As protein: CASSPTAGQQGNQPQHF. The rearrangement joins TRBV2 to TRBJ1-5; D perhaps matches TRBD1 (6 bases). Germline CDR1 SNHLY, CDR2 FYNNEI. V was cut by 5 bases and J by 2 bases, with 19 bases left in between. CDR3 length equals 17 residues.

This clonotype was picked up many times. The chain joins TRBV11-2 to TRBJ2-5; 10 bases match TRBD1. The V gene end was trimmed by 2 bases and the J gene end by 4 bases; junction bases not matched to a gene: 7. Germline V gene lookup returns CDR1 SGHAT and CDR2 FQNNGV. The CDR3 loop spans 16 amino acids. CDR3 loop: CASSLRDRGSRETQYF. The CDR3 coding sequence is TGTGCCAGCAGCTTAAGGGACAGGGGATCGCGAGAGACCCAGTACTTC.